The 23 T cell receptor beta chains in this list originate from one sample, sequenced in a study of cytomegalovirus exposure and HLA in healthy donors (dated by TCRdb to 2016 to 2017). Receptor libraries were prepared by the immunoSEQ multiplex PCR assay. This is the immuneACCESS table as TCRdb keeps it, with only in-frame sequences that have V and J called. A part of the clones is gone; compared with another copy, unresolved V genes explain less than half, and the rest is unexplained. The sample table holds some 170,000 clones, of which around 88% were seen once. The ten largest clonotypes hold around 2.4% of the sample. Sequences were obtained from PBMCs. The receptors here all came from a woman between 18 and 30 years old in good health and CMV-seronegative.

The chain employs TRBV6-5 and TRBJ1-2, with D perhaps matching TRBD1 (5 bases). V was clipped by 2 bases and J by 0 bases, with 10 bases between them. Germline-derived CDR1 and CDR2 are MNHEY and SVGAGI. CDR3 size: 15 residues. The CDR3 protein is CASSYQVTANYGYTF. For the CDR3, the DNA is TGTGCCAGCAGTTACCAAGTGACAGCTAACTATGGCTACACCTTC.

The chain uses TRBV27 and TRBJ1-2; unclear D gene. Between the trimmed V and J ends, which lost 0 bases and 6 bases, there was a span of 14 bases. The CDR3 covers 15 residues. Per the germline V gene, CDR1 is MNHEY and CDR2 is SMNVEV (reference sequence). CDR3 in amino acids: CASSLSPGVTDGYTF. The CDR3 bases are TGTGCCAGCAGTTTATCCCCCGGGGTAACAGATGGCTACACCTTC.

The chain has TRBV10-3 and TRBJ2-7, with 7 positions matching TRBD1. J gave up 2 bases and V 3 bases, and 4 bases lay outside the gene matches. CDR1 is ENHRY, CDR2 SYGVKD, per germline. There are 14 residues in the CDR3. CDR3 DNA: TGTGCCATCAGTGATCTCAGGGGGACCTACGAGCAGTACTTC. Amino acids: CAISDLRGTYEQYF.

The J gene is TRBJ2-3, the V gene TRBV4-1; the match to TRBD1 covers 9 bases. CDR1 is MGHRA, CDR2 YSYEKL, per germline. After removal of 1 base from V and 5 bases from J, the junction contained 10 bases not matched to a gene. The CDR3 is 17 amino acids. CDR3 DNA sequence: TGCGCCAGCAGCCAAGTTCTCCGGGACAGGGTGAAAGATACGCAGTATTTT. It codes for CASSQVLRDRVKDTQYF.

The CDR3 loop is CASSFSGTSGTQTQYF. CDR3 coding DNA: TGTGCCAGCAGCTTTTCCGGGACTAGCGGGACCCAGACCCAGTACTTC. The chain uses TRBV7-9 and TRBJ2-5; TRBD2 agrees at 13 bases. This CDR3 comprises 16 residues. The germline V gene has CDR1 SEHNR and CDR2 FQNEAQ (reference sequence). V was pared by 3 bases and J by 6 bases, with 7 bases of the junction left unmatched.

The chain uses TRBV6-4 and TRBJ2-2; no firm D call. V lost 2 bases and J lost 7, with 8 bases in between. Per the germline V gene, CDR1 is MRHNA and CDR2 is SNTAGT. This CDR3 is built from 13 residues. The CDR3 loop is CASSDGTNGELFF. CDR3 bases: TGTGCCAGCAGTGACGGTACTAACGGGGAGCTGTTTTTT.

The V gene is TRBV7-6, the J gene TRBJ2-5; D is undetermined. Germline assignment: CDR1 SGHVS and CDR2 FNYEAQ. V was clipped by 0 bases and J by 0 bases, with 11 bases between them. This CDR3 is built from 16 residues. DNA of the CDR3: TGTGCCAGCAGCTTAGCTCCCACAACGTACCAAGAGACCCAGTACTTC. Protein product: CASSLAPTTYQETQYF.

V is TRBV2 and J is TRBJ1-1, with D possibly matching TRBD1 (5 bases). Germline V CDR1 and CDR2: SNHLY, FYNNEI. The CDR3 is made up of 16 amino acids. Trimming left V 4 bases short and J 0 bases short, with 15 bases between. The CDR3 DNA sequence: TGTGCCAGCAGTGGGGTTTGGCAGGGCGTGAACACTGAAGCTTTCTTT. It yields the protein CASSGVWQGVNTEAFF.

In its sample, this clone was seen once. V and J are TRBV2 and TRBJ1-3; no definite D call. In germline, CDR1 is SNHLY, CDR2 FYNNEI. Between the trimmed V and J ends, which lost 6 bases and 8 bases, there was a span of 17 bases. The CDR3 runs 14 residues. As DNA, the CDR3 is TGTGCCAGCAGCTTACAGCGGGTTAGTGACACCATATATTTT. Translation gives CASSLQRVSDTIYF.

V and J are TRBV11-2 and TRBJ1-2; 9 bases are a match to TRBD1. The V gene end was trimmed by 4 bases and the J gene end by 0 bases; junction bases not matched to a gene: 9. Germline loops: CDR1 SGHAT, CDR2 FQNNGV. CDR3 size: 17 residues. The CDR3 DNA reads TGTGCCAGCAGCTCCGTCACAGGGGGCCGAGCTAACTATGGCTACACCTTC. Residues: CASSSVTGGRANYGYTF.

This chain connects TRBV30 to TRBJ2-7, with a possible D match to TRBD2 (7 bases). Germline-derived CDR1 and CDR2 are GTSNPN and SVGIG (reference sequence). This CDR3 spans 14 amino acids. Trimming removed 4 bases from V and 2 bases from J, with 15 bases in between. For the CDR3, the DNA is TGTGCCTGGACACGGCGGGGGCAAACCTACGAGCAGTACTTC. Protein sequence: CAWTRRGQTYEQYF.

In this sample, this clone turned up once. The chain employs TRBV2 and TRBJ2-5, with 7 bases aligning to TRBD1. Germline V gives CDR1 SNHLY, CDR2 FYNNEI. The ends lost 4 bases at V and 4 bases at J; junction bases unmatched: 0. This CDR3 has 12 amino acids. CDR3 DNA: TGTGCCAGCAGTGGACAGGGAGAGACCCAGTACTTC. Protein: CASSGQGETQYF.

The chain joins TRBV7-2 to TRBJ2-5, with D maybe TRBD1 (6 bases). V dropped 3 bases and J dropped 7 bases, with 18 bases sitting between them. The CDR3 has 15 amino acids. From germline, CDR1 is SGHTA and CDR2 FQGNSA. This CDR3 reads CASSLEPLTGRTQYF. In DNA, the CDR3 is TGTGCCAGCAGCTTGGAGCCACTGACAGGCCGGACCCAGTACTTC.

The genes are TRBV13 and TRBJ1-2; D remains unclear. This CDR3 has 12 residues. CDR1 is PRHDT and CDR2 is FYEKMQ in the germline V gene (reference sequence). V was pared by 3 bases and J by 8 bases, with 10 bases between. CDR3 nucleotides: TGTGCCAGCAGCTTGGCCCTCCCGGGCTACACCTTC. Translation: CASSLALPGYTF.

The rearrangement joins TRBV29-1 to TRBJ1-4, with 9 bases that match TRBD1. This CDR3 is 13 amino acids long. Losses at the gene ends were 5 bases for V and 6 bases for J; bases not matched to a gene: 4. Germline V gene data show CDR1 as SQVTM and CDR2 as ANQGSEA. The CDR3 loop is CSVTGGADEKLFF. The CDR3 nucleotides are TGCAGCGTTACAGGGGGCGCCGATGAAAAACTGTTTTTT.

V usage is TRBV7-9 and J usage is TRBJ2-7; a weak D match, TRBD2 (5 bases). Trimming removed 3 bases at V and 3 bases at J, with 9 bases between. Germline V gene data show CDR1 as SEHNR and CDR2 as FQNEAQ (reference sequence). The CDR3 has 13 residues. The CDR3 spells CASSFERYYEQYF. The CDR3 bases are TGTGCCAGCAGCTTCGAGCGGTACTACGAGCAGTACTTC.

The chain combines TRBV27 with TRBJ1-5; D call uncertain. The CDR3 is made up of 14 amino acids. V lost 0 bases to trimming and J lost 6 bases, with 9 bases between them. From germline, CDR1 is MNHEY and CDR2 SMNVEV (reference sequence). The CDR3 bases are TGTGCCAGCAGTTTATCCCCCGAGGCTCAGCCCCAGCATTTT. Translated: CASSLSPEAQPQHF.

The CDR3 reads CASRLDVGTDTQYF. CDR3 nucleotides: TGTGCCAGCAGGCTAGACGTAGGCACAGATACGCAGTATTTT. The chain recombines TRBV2 with TRBJ2-3; D gene unclear. V lost 6 bases and J 1 base, leaving 11 bases between the germline ends. The CDR3 runs to 14 residues. Germline CDR1 SNHLY, CDR2 FYNNEI.

V gene TRBV4-3 combines with J gene TRBJ1-2; D is possibly TRBD1 (5 bases). CDR3 size: 14 residues. V lost 4 bases, J lost 3 bases, and 12 bases lay in between. CDR1 is LGHNA, CDR2 YSLEER, per germline. For the CDR3, the DNA is TGCGCCAGCAGCCCGGACCCGGGGGACTATGGCTACACCTTC. Amino acids: CASSPDPGDYGYTF.

The chain recombines TRBV29-1 with TRBJ1-4; 11 bases are shared with TRBD1. The CDR3 loop spans 16 amino acids. Losses at the gene ends were 6 bases for V and 1 base for J; bases not matched to a gene: 7. CDR1 and CDR2 (germline): SQVTM, ANQGSEA. CDR3 nucleotides: TGCAGCGTCGCCGGACAGGGGGCCGGAACTAATGAAAAACTGTTTTTT. Translation: CSVAGQGAGTNEKLFF.

The chain employs TRBV15 and TRBJ2-7; a weak D match, TRBD1 (6 bases). The germline V gene encodes CDR1 LNHNV and CDR2 YYDKDF (reference sequence). V was cut by 0 bases and J by 7 bases, with 16 bases left in between. The CDR3 is made up of 15 amino acids. In DNA, the CDR3 is TGTGCCACCAGCAGAGAACCCAACAGGGCTGTAGAGCAGTACTTC. It yields the protein CATSREPNRAVEQYF.

This chain links TRBV9 with TRBJ1-2; D not certain. The germline gives CDR1 SGDLS, CDR2 YYNGEE. Trimming cost V 2 bases and J 4 bases, with 3 bases left between them. There are 11 residues in the CDR3. The CDR3 nucleotides are TGTGCCAGCAGCGTTCTCTATGGCTACACCTTC. This gives the protein CASSVLYGYTF.

The CDR3 nucleotides are TGTGCCAGCAGTGACCCCCCGGGGAGGACGGATAGCAATCAGCCCCAGCATTTT. Translation: CASSDPPGRTDSNQPQHF. The V and J genes are TRBV6-1 and TRBJ1-5, with D unclear. This CDR3 is 18 amino acids long. Trimming left V 3 bases short and J 0 bases short, with 18 bases between. Germline V gene lookup returns CDR1 MNHNS and CDR2 SASEGT.